This T cell receptor beta chain was sequenced for a study of cytomegalovirus exposure and HLA in healthy donors. The PCR had 60 Vbeta and 13 Jbeta primers. TCRdb's table, derived via immunoSEQ multiplex PCR, lists solely in-frame clones and lacks some. The sample contains about 150,000 clones, just under 85% of which appear only once. As concerns this clone: What it binds is unknown.

Sampled while nominally healthy, donors likely had unrecorded immune exposures. The germline V gene has CDR1 MNHEY and CDR2 SMNVEV (reference sequence). The CDR3 spans 13 residues. With 4 bases removed from V and 4 bases from J, the gap between germline ends came to 8 bases. Broader study findings: Rarity marked most TCR sequences, yet some public TCRs occurred in many donors. As a later analysis showed, several of the most significant clusters appeared to be linked to common viral pathogens. A link between a missense DCLRE1C variant and TCR beta V- and J-gene trimming emerged from a later analysis.

The clonotype was recovered from a girl aged 5-17 years in good health and CMV-seropositive. The rearrangement joins TRBV27 to TRBJ1-5; D ambiguous. The sample taken for sequencing was PBMCs. The CDR3 sequence is CASSYQLNQPQHF. CDR3 nucleotides: TGTGCCAGCAGTTACCAGTTAAATCAGCCCCAGCATTTT.